These 32 T cell receptor beta chains share one sample of origin, sequenced in a study of OX40 agonist ivuxolimab in advanced cancers. Sequenced by immunoSEQ multiplex PCR; TCRdb stores in-frame clones only, minus some. The sample lists about 110,000 clones, more than 85% seen once, with around 0.7% in the top ten. This specimen was CD4+ or CD8+ T cells sorted from blood, taken in a trial of the OX40 agonist ivuxolimab. The source of these receptors is an adult with an advanced solid tumor such as melanoma, head and neck, liver or kidney cancer.

V is TRBV5-4 and J is TRBJ2-7, with D tentatively TRBD1 (5 bases). The CDR3 length is 13 residues. Trimming left V 1 base short and J 2 bases short, with 7 bases between. From germline, CDR1 is SGHNT and CDR2 YYREEE (reference sequence). The CDR3, as DNA: TGTGCCAGCAGCTTGAGGGGCACCTACGAGCAGTACTTC. It specifies CASSLRGTYEQYF.

The chain combines TRBV15 with TRBJ2-3; D is ambiguous. CDR3 length: 15 residues. Germline-derived CDR1 and CDR2 are LNHNV and YYDKDF (reference sequence). V gave up 3 bases and J gave up 0 bases, with 10 bases separating them. CDR3 loop: CATSRGRQSTDTQYF. The CDR3 DNA sequence: TGTGCCACCAGCAGGGGTCGGCAGAGCACAGATACGCAGTATTTT.

The chain employs TRBV6-5 and TRBJ1-5; D is undetermined. CDR1 is MNHEY and CDR2 is SVGAGI in the germline V gene. This CDR3 spans 15 amino acids. Trimming stripped 2 bases from V and 0 bases from J, with 8 bases between. CDR3 nucleotides: TGTGCCAGCAGTTACGGCGGTCTTAGCAATCAGCCCCAGCATTTT. Its protein is CASSYGGLSNQPQHF.

The chain links TRBV7-8 to TRBJ1-6; TRBD1 aligns across 9 bases. J lost 7 bases, V lost 5 bases, and 3 bases had no gene match. This CDR3 has 14 amino acids. Looked up from germline, CDR1 is SGHVS and CDR2 is FQNEAQ. The CDR3 region is CASSRDRGNSPLHF. The CDR3 DNA follows: TGTGCCAGCAGCCGCGACAGGGGGAATTCACCCCTCCACTTT.

This chain connects TRBV4-2 to TRBJ2-1; possibly TRBD1 for D (7 bases). The CDR3 consists of 14 residues. V was pared by 7 bases and J by 8 bases, with 18 bases between. From germline, CDR1 is LGHNA and CDR2 YNFKEQ. The CDR3 region is CASTRPGRGDEQFF. CDR3 nucleotide sequence: TGTGCCAGCACCCGTCCGGGCAGGGGGGATGAGCAGTTCTTC.

CDR3 bases: TGTGCCAACAACCGGGACAGGAACTACGAGCAGTACTTC. Its translation is CANNRDRNYEQYF. The chain carries TRBV14 and TRBJ2-7, with TRBD1 matching over 8 bases. The CDR3 extends over 13 amino acids. The junction had 8 bases not matched to a gene; V was cut back by 10 bases and J by 3 bases. CDR1 is SGHDN and CDR2 is FVKESK in the germline V gene.

DNA for the CDR3: TGTGCCAGCAGTGAATTTGGGCAAATTCAGCCCCAGCATTTT. Its translation: CASSEFGQIQPQHF. The J gene is TRBJ1-5, the V gene TRBV25-1; D remains ambiguous. The CDR3 runs 14 residues. Per germline, CDR1 MGHDK and CDR2 SYGVNS. Trimming removed 1 base at V and 6 bases at J, with 10 bases between.

This chain uses TRBV5-5 with TRBJ2-7; possible D gene TRBD1, 6 bases. CDR1 SGHKS and CDR2 YYEKEE come from the germline V gene (reference sequence). The ends were cut back, 3 bases at V and 3 bases at J, with 28 bases in the middle. The CDR3 extends over 19 amino acids. The DNA of the CDR3 is TGTGCCAGCAGCTCACCCGTGGGGGCACAGTTCCTGGGCCACTACGAGCAGTACTTC. This encodes CASSSPVGAQFLGHYEQYF.

The J gene is TRBJ1-4, the V gene TRBV9; 9 bases are shared with TRBD1. The CDR3 sequence is 15 residues long. Looked up from germline, CDR1 is SGDLS and CDR2 is YYNGEE. V shed 3 bases and J 1 base; nucleotides not matched to a gene: 1. CDR3 amino acids: CASSGDRETNEKLFF. The CDR3 DNA is TGTGCCAGCAGCGGGGACAGGGAAACTAATGAAAAACTGTTTTTT.

DNA for the CDR3: TGTGCCAGCAGTGGACAAGTTAGCAATCAGCCCCAGCATTTT. This codes for CASSGQVSNQPQHF. The chain carries TRBV6-5 and TRBJ1-5; D perhaps matches TRBD1 (5 bases). CDR1 is MNHEY, CDR2 SVGAGI, per germline. The CDR3 is 14 residues long. V was clipped by 5 bases and J by 0 bases, with 8 bases between them.

V gene TRBV18 combines with J gene TRBJ1-2; TRBD1 aligns across 7 bases. The V gene's germline CDR1 is KGHSH and CDR2 LQKENI. V was clipped by 3 bases and J by 3 bases; unmatched bases: 4. The CDR3 has 14 amino acids. Here the CDR3 reads CASSPDRAHYGYTF. CDR3 coding DNA: TGTGCCAGCTCACCTGACAGGGCCCACTATGGCTACACCTTC.

The V gene is TRBV11-2, the J gene TRBJ2-7; possibly TRBD2 for D (5 bases). The CDR3 covers 16 residues. From germline, CDR1 is SGHAT and CDR2 FQNNGV. Trimming pared 2 bases from V and 0 bases from J, leaving 14 bases between. CDR3 sequence: CASSLLGPRGSYEQYF. The CDR3 bases are TGTGCCAGCAGCTTATTGGGCCCCCGGGGCTCCTACGAGCAGTACTTC.

The genes are TRBV6-1 and TRBJ1-6; D unresolved. Between the trimmed V and J ends, which lost 2 bases and 7 bases, there was a span of 21 bases. This CDR3 is built from 18 residues. Germline V lookup: CDR1 MNHNS, CDR2 SASEGT. The CDR3 sequence: CASSETPLAGSGNSPLHF. In DNA, the CDR3 is TGTGCCAGCAGTGAAACCCCCCTGGCAGGATCCGGGAATTCACCCCTCCACTTT.

The J gene is TRBJ2-3, the V gene TRBV19; D not certain. Germline V gene sequence: CDR1 LNHDA, CDR2 SQIVND (reference sequence). Trimming pared 3 bases from V and 1 base from J, leaving 8 bases between. The CDR3 has 14 amino acids. CDR3 DNA: TGTGCCAGTAGTATCGGGCACCGCACAGATACGCAGTATTTT. Protein sequence: CASSIGHRTDTQYF.

This clone showed up just once. The rearrangement uses TRBV7-9 and TRBJ1-2; 10 nucleotides align to TRBD1. Germline loops: CDR1 SEHNR, CDR2 FQNEAQ (reference sequence). Trimming removed 3 bases from V and 8 bases from J; junction bases left unmatched: 6. The CDR3 has 14 residues. CDR3 loop: CASSLGQGPEGYTF. The DNA of the CDR3 is TGTGCCAGCAGCTTGGGACAGGGGCCCGAGGGCTACACCTTC.

The genes are TRBV5-6 and TRBJ1-2; unclear D gene. CDR1 and CDR2 from the germline V gene are SGHDT and YYEEEE. The CDR3 covers 13 residues. V was pared by 5 bases and J by 2 bases, with 10 bases between. This chain's CDR3 is CASRVSRNYGYTF. The DNA of the CDR3 is TGTGCCAGCAGGGTCTCAAGGAACTATGGCTACACCTTC.

This chain uses TRBV18 with TRBJ2-1; 7 bases agree with TRBD1. CDR3 size: 15 residues. Germline assignment: CDR1 KGHSH and CDR2 LQKENI. The ends lost 2 bases at V and 5 bases at J; junction bases unmatched: 6. The CDR3: CASSPRTGSDNEQFF. The CDR3 coding sequence is TGTGCCAGCTCACCAAGGACAGGCTCGGACAATGAGCAGTTCTTC. Full variable domain (remainder filled in from reference TRBV18 and TRBJ2-1): NAGVMQNPRHLVRRRGQEARLRCSPMKGHSHVYWYRQLPEEGLKFMVYLQKENIIDESGMPKERFSAEFPKEGPSILRIQQVVRGDSAAYFCASSPRTGSDNEQFFGPGTRLTVL.

This chain joins TRBV7-6 and TRBJ1-3; D uncertain. Trimming cost V 2 bases and J 0 bases, with 11 bases left between them. CDR1 and CDR2 from the germline V gene are SGHVS and FNYEAQ. CDR3 length: 16 amino acids. Here the CDR3 DNA reads TGTGCCAGCAGCTTATCGCCTCAGCACTCTGGAAACACCATATATTTT. Translation gives CASSLSPQHSGNTIYF.

This clone was detected a few times. The chain recombines TRBV19 with TRBJ1-1; D is possibly TRBD1 (5 bases). Germline CDR1 LNHDA, CDR2 SQIVND (reference sequence). CDR3 length: 14 residues. The V gene lost 3 bases and the J gene lost 5 bases, with 13 bases spanning the gap. CDR3 sequence (DNA): TGTGCCAGTAGTATGGTAGCCGAGGGGACTGAAGCTTTCTTT. Protein product: CASSMVAEGTEAFF.

The chain carries TRBV4-2 and TRBJ2-4; TRBD2 matches at 7 bases. V gave up 0 bases and J gave up 4 bases; unmatched junction bases: 9. Looked up from germline, CDR1 is LGHNA and CDR2 is YNFKEQ. The CDR3 covers 17 residues. This CDR3 reads CASSQEKGRDSKNIQYF. The CDR3 DNA reads as TGTGCCAGCAGCCAAGAAAAGGGGAGGGACTCAAAAAACATTCAGTACTTC.

This clone was seen just once. The chain uses TRBV30 and TRBJ2-5, with 11 nucleotides matching TRBD1. CDR1 is GTSNPN and CDR2 is SVGIG in the germline V gene (reference sequence). The CDR3 spans 19 residues. Germline trimming cut 3 bases from V and 4 bases from J; bases unmatched to any gene: 19. DNA of the CDR3: TGTGCCTGGAGACGCGGACAGGGGGCGCTTGGGTTCCCGGGAGAGACCCAGTACTTC. Amino acids: CAWRRGQGALGFPGETQYF.

This chain joins TRBV27 and TRBJ2-2; perhaps TRBD2 as D (6 bases). V was cut by 2 bases and J by 1 base, with 8 bases left in between. Per germline, CDR1 MNHEY and CDR2 SMNVEV (reference sequence). The CDR3 has 15 residues. The CDR3 DNA reads TGTGCCAGCAGTTTAAGGCGGGAGAACACCGGGGAGCTGTTTTTT. This encodes CASSLRRENTGELFF.

This chain joins TRBV11-3 and TRBJ2-7; 9 bases are shared with TRBD2. The V and J ends lost 5 bases and 1 base, in that order; junction bases with no gene match: 6. In germline, CDR1 is SGHNT, CDR2 YENEEA. This CDR3 comprises 15 residues. The CDR3, as DNA: TGTGCCAGCAGCCGTTTTGCGGGAGGGTCCTACGAGCAGTACTTC. Protein product: CASSRFAGGSYEQYF.

V gene TRBV7-3 combines with J gene TRBJ2-3; TRBD2 agrees at 8 bases. Trimming took 3 bases from V and 0 from J; bases not matched to a gene: 11. The germline V gene encodes CDR1 SGHTA and CDR2 FQGTGA. The CDR3 spans 18 residues. This CDR3 is CASSLRGLTSESTDTQYF. The CDR3 DNA reads TGTGCCAGCAGCTTGAGAGGGTTGACTAGCGAGAGCACAGATACGCAGTATTTT. The full variable domain, with the rest looked up from reference TRBV7-3 and TRBJ2-3, is GAGVSQTPSNKVTEKGKYVELRCDPISGHTALYWYRQSLGQGPEFLIYFQGTGAADDSGLPNDRFFAVRPEGSVSTLKIQRTERGDSAVYLCASSLRGLTSESTDTQYFGPGTRLTVL.

The rearrangement joins TRBV10-3 to TRBJ2-7; D unclear. From germline, CDR1 is ENHRY and CDR2 SYGVKD. The CDR3 is 12 amino acids. The germline V and J ends were trimmed by 6 bases and 2 bases, with 8 bases remaining between them. CDR3 nucleotide sequence: TGTGCCATCAGCCGCGAAACCTACGAGCAGTACTTC. Amino acids: CAISRETYEQYF.

The V gene is TRBV30, the J gene TRBJ1-1; D remains ambiguous. Germline V CDR1 and CDR2: GTSNPN, SVGIG (reference sequence). V lost 7 bases to trimming and J lost 3 bases, with 15 bases between them. This CDR3 spans 13 amino acids. CDR3 in DNA: TGTGCCTCAAAAACCGGGCGCGACACTGAAGCTTTCTTT. The encoded protein is CASKTGRDTEAFF.

The rearrangement uses TRBV6-1 and TRBJ1-5; 7 bases map to TRBD1. CDR1 and CDR2 from the germline V gene are MNHNS and SASEGT. V shed 0 bases, J shed 3 bases, and the junction held 5 bases outside the gene matches. The CDR3 consists of 16 residues. The CDR3 DNA sequence: TGTGCCAGCAGTGAAGCGACCAGGGGGAACAATCAGCCCCAGCATTTT. Its translation is CASSEATRGNNQPQHF.

The J gene is TRBJ1-3, the V gene TRBV19; TRBD1 might be the D (6 bases). V lost 6 bases and J 1 base, leaving 10 bases between the germline ends. This CDR3 comprises 14 residues. CDR1 LNHDA and CDR2 SQIVND come from the germline V gene (reference sequence). The CDR3 is CASRGGRSGNTIYF. The CDR3 DNA reads as TGTGCCAGTAGAGGGGGTCGGTCTGGAAACACCATATATTTT.

The chain links TRBV4-2 to TRBJ2-7; TRBD2 is a possible D gene (6 bases). The V end was cut by 5 bases, the J end by 0 bases, with 14 bases between. CDR1 and CDR2 (germline): LGHNA, YNFKEQ. The CDR3 has 15 residues. CDR3 sequence (DNA): TGTGCCAGCAGCTTGGCGGGGCCCGGCTCCTACGAGCAGTACTTC. Translated, it gives CASSLAGPGSYEQYF.

V usage is TRBV5-3 and J usage is TRBJ2-7, with D uncertain. TRBV5-3 is recorded as an ORF, its role being uncertain. The length of the CDR3 is 12 residues. V dropped 8 bases and J dropped 6 bases, with 15 bases sitting between them. CDR3 sequence: CASSPRSREQYF. In DNA, the CDR3 is TGTGCCAGCAGCCCCCGGTCCCGCGAGCAGTACTTC.

The chain couples TRBV6-5 to TRBJ1-1; D is unclear. Germline CDR1 MNHEY, CDR2 SVGAGI. With 5 bases removed from V and 3 bases from J, the gap between germline ends came to 7 bases. CDR3 length equals 12 residues. The CDR3 is CASSVGDTEAFF. The CDR3 nucleotides are TGTGCCAGCAGTGTCGGGGACACTGAAGCTTTCTTT.

The chain carries TRBV4-2 and TRBJ1-2; possibly TRBD1 for D (5 bases). With 0 bases removed from V and 0 bases from J, the gap between germline ends came to 20 bases. CDR1 and CDR2 (germline): LGHNA, YNFKEQ. This CDR3 spans 19 amino acids. The CDR3 bases are TGTGCCAGCAGCCAAGAGCCCACGGGACCGACAATAGCTAACTATGGCTACACCTTC. Amino acids: CASSQEPTGPTIANYGYTF.